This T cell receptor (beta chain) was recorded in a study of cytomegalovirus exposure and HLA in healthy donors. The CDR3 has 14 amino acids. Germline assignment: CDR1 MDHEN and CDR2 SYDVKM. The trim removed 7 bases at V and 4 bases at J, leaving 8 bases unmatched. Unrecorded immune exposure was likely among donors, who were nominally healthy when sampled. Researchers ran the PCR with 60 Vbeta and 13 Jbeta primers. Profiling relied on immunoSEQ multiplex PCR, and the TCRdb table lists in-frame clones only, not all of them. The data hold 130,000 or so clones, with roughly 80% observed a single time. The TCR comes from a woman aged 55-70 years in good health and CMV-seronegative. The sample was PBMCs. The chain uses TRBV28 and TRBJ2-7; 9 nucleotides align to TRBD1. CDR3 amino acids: CASNRGQGTYEQYF. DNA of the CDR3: TGTGCCAGCAACCGAGGACAGGGGACTTACGAGCAGTACTTC.